What follows are 14 T cell receptor beta chains derived from one specimen sequenced in a study of OX40 agonist ivuxolimab in advanced cancers. Profiled with immunoSEQ multiplex PCR; TCRdb holds only in-frame clones, not every one. In the table there are around 34,000 clones, roughly 80% of which are singletons. The input for sequencing was CD4+ or CD8+ T cells sorted from blood, taken in a trial of the OX40 agonist ivuxolimab. All receptors come from an adult with an advanced solid tumor such as melanoma, head and neck, liver or kidney cancer.

V gene TRBV6-1 combines with J gene TRBJ2-1; D is tentatively TRBD1 or TRBD2 (6 bases each). V was cut by 5 bases and J by 9 bases, with 11 bases left in between. CDR1 MNHNS and CDR2 SASEGT come from the germline V gene. CDR3 size: 12 residues. The CDR3, as DNA: TGTGCCAGCAGTCCTGAGGGGGGTGAGCAGTTCTTC. Its translation: CASSPEGGEQFF.

By proportion, this clone is medium-sized. The sample holds other DNA sequences that translate to the same CDR3. The rearrangement links TRBV27 to TRBJ2-1; 7 bases agree with TRBD1. The CDR3 has 12 amino acids. Germline V gene data show CDR1 as MNHEY and CDR2 as SMNVEV (reference sequence). J gave up 5 bases and V 8 bases, and 3 bases lay outside the gene matches. As DNA, the CDR3 is TGTGCCAGCGGGACAGAAAACAATGAGCAGTTCTTC. Encoded protein: CASGTENNEQFF.

The J gene is TRBJ1-1, the V gene TRBV27; 7 nucleotides match TRBD1. This CDR3 spans 12 amino acids. V gave up 6 bases and J gave up 4 bases; unmatched junction bases: 2. Germline assignment: CDR1 MNHEY and CDR2 SMNVEV (reference sequence). In DNA form, the CDR3 reads TGTGCCAGCAGCCCAGGGGGCACTGAAGCTTTCTTT. Its protein is CASSPGGTEAFF.

The CDR3 loop is CASSDTKDYSGNTIYF. CDR3 in DNA: TGTGCCAGCAGTGATACGAAAGACTACTCTGGAAACACCATATATTTT. The V call is TRBV25-1, the J call TRBJ1-3; D ambiguous. The CDR3 contains 16 residues. The V gene's germline CDR1 is MGHDK and CDR2 SYGVNS. V was clipped by 3 bases and J by 0 bases, with 12 bases between them.

CDR3: CATYPGQGIMQYF. The DNA of the CDR3 is TGTGCCACCTACCCGGGACAGGGAATCATGCAGTACTTC. The chain combines TRBV27 with TRBJ2-7; 9 positions agree with TRBD1. Trimming at V came to 10 bases and at J to 9 bases, leaving 13 bases not matched to a gene. The CDR3 is 13 residues long. Germline lookup yields CDR1 MNHEY and CDR2 SMNVEV (reference sequence).

This sequence joins TRBV30 and TRBJ2-5; no clear D gene. The germline gives CDR1 GTSNPN, CDR2 SVGIG (reference sequence). Trimming removed 2 bases at V and 7 bases at J, with 14 bases between. The CDR3 contains 13 residues. The CDR3 DNA reads as TGTGCCTGGAGTCCGGGCCGCTTGGGGACCCAGTACTTC. It yields the protein CAWSPGRLGTQYF.

The chain joins TRBV28 to TRBJ1-1, with D maybe TRBD1 (5 bases). This CDR3 has 15 residues. Trimming left V 2 bases short and J 4 bases short, with 14 bases between. From germline, CDR1 is MDHEN and CDR2 SYDVKM. The CDR3 loop reads CASSLLGDLSTEAFF. DNA for the CDR3: TGTGCCAGCAGTTTACTAGGGGATCTAAGCACTGAAGCTTTCTTT.

The chain combines TRBV7-9 with TRBJ2-1; 9 bases are shared with TRBD2. J was trimmed by 4 bases and V by 3 bases; bases with no gene match: 13. CDR3 length: 18 amino acids. Germline V gene data show CDR1 as SEHNR and CDR2 as FQNEAQ (reference sequence). The CDR3 protein is CASSFGGLAGPLYNEQFF. The CDR3 DNA reads TGTGCCAGCAGCTTCGGGGGGCTAGCGGGACCCCTGTACAATGAGCAGTTCTTC.

The chain couples TRBV5-1 to TRBJ1-1; D might be TRBD1 (5 bases). Germline V CDR1 and CDR2: SGHRS, YFSETQ. V was trimmed by 4 bases and J by 7 bases, leaving 17 bases between them. The CDR3 runs 14 residues. In nucleotides, the CDR3 is TGCGCCAGCAGCAGCCCCGGGGCCTCCTATGAAGCTTTCTTT. This encodes CASSSPGASYEAFF.

The rearrangement joins TRBV6-1 to TRBJ2-6, with 7 bases aligning to TRBD2. Germline-derived CDR1 and CDR2 are MNHNS and SASEGT. The V segment lost 4 bases and the J segment 4 bases; nucleotides outside the gene matches: 7. There are 16 residues in the CDR3. CDR3 sequence: CASSGAAGDGANVLTF. CDR3 coding DNA: TGTGCCAGCAGTGGTGCGGCGGGGGACGGGGCCAACGTCCTGACTTTC.

This chain joins TRBV19 and TRBJ2-1; TRBD2 matches at 10 bases. CDR1 and CDR2 from the germline V gene are LNHDA and SQIVND (reference sequence). The CDR3 runs 17 residues. The ends lost 3 bases at V and 5 bases at J; junction bases unmatched: 10. The CDR3 spells CASSITSGDVVNNEQFF. In DNA, the CDR3 is TGTGCCAGTAGTATCACTAGCGGGGATGTCGTAAACAATGAGCAGTTCTTC.

The rearrangement links TRBV29-1 to TRBJ2-1; possibly TRBD1 or TRBD2 for D (6 bases each). The ends were cut back, 3 bases at V and 8 bases at J, with 14 bases in the middle. The CDR3 spans 13 residues. Looked up from germline, CDR1 is SQVTM and CDR2 is ANQGSEA. CDR3 loop: CSVEGGLGDEQFF. The CDR3 nucleotides are TGCAGCGTTGAGGGGGGCCTGGGGGATGAGCAGTTCTTC.

This chain uses TRBV6-1 with TRBJ2-7, with TRBD2 matching 7 bases. Germline CDR1 reads MNHNS; CDR2 reads SASEGT. The length of the CDR3 is 13 residues. With 5 bases clipped from V and 4 bases from J, the junction kept 5 bases outside the gene matches. The CDR3 loop reads CASSPLAPYEQYF. The CDR3 region has the DNA TGTGCCAGCAGTCCACTAGCGCCGTACGAGCAGTACTTC.

The rearrangement links TRBV13 to TRBJ1-2, with 9 nucleotides matching TRBD1. CDR1 and CDR2 from the germline V gene are PRHDT and FYEKMQ (reference sequence). J gave up 8 bases and V 4 bases, and 11 bases lay outside the gene matches. The CDR3 totals 15 residues. CDR3 bases: TGTGCCAGCAGCTCATGGGGACAGGGCAGCCTCGGCTACACCTTC. Translating it yields CASSSWGQGSLGYTF.